This TCR beta chain was documented in a study of shared clonotypes between healthy human individuals. This CDR3 has 15 amino acids. V shed 6 bases and J shed 4 bases, with 18 bases lying between them. Germline lookup yields CDR1 SGHRS and CDR2 YFSETQ. Measured with immunoSEQ multiplex PCR; TCRdb has only the in-frame clones, and not every one. The sample lists over 1.5 million clones, around 98% occurring once. The sequence was collected from a man between 25 and 39 years old in good health. V and J are TRBV5-1 and TRBJ2-3, with D unresolved. Source material: naive CD4+ T cells sorted from blood. Subset described: CD45RA+ positively selected. Here the CDR3 DNA reads TGCGCCAGCAAGAGAACCGCCGGAGCCGCAGATACGCAGTATTTT. Protein sequence: CASKRTAGAADTQYF.